This TCR beta chain was observed in a study of T cell repertoires in cytomegalovirus infection. Study context: CMV infection and matching HLA type were both indicated by public TCR beta signatures. Study results and caveats: People with CMV and the relevant HLA were identified by cumulative public TCR beta family frequency. Clonotype analysis showed dominance of the ex vivo response by HLA-C-restricted CMV-specific TCR beta clonotypes.

TCRdb re-called the reads with MiXCR, one entry per CDR3 protein. The data contain about 920,000 distinct CDR3 sequences, 25% to 40% of them seen just once; the ten biggest clones take up around an eighth. CDR3 length equals 15 residues. Germline V CDR1 and CDR2: LNHDA, SQIVND (reference sequence). J gave up 9 bases and V 7 bases, and 13 bases lay outside the gene matches. This clonotype was detected a few times. Its specificity is not known. The TCR sequence derives from a human donor in good health (CMV status not recorded). Some clones in this sample may be carry-over from other donors' samples. The sequenced sample was cultured CD8+ T cells from PBMCs, obtained from culture after CMV antigen stimulation. V and J are TRBV19 and TRBJ2-1; 9 bases align to TRBD2. The CDR3 reads CASIPTAGTSSEQFF. CDR3 DNA sequence: TGTGCCAGTATCCCTACCGCCGGGACTAGCAGTGAGCAGTTCTTC.